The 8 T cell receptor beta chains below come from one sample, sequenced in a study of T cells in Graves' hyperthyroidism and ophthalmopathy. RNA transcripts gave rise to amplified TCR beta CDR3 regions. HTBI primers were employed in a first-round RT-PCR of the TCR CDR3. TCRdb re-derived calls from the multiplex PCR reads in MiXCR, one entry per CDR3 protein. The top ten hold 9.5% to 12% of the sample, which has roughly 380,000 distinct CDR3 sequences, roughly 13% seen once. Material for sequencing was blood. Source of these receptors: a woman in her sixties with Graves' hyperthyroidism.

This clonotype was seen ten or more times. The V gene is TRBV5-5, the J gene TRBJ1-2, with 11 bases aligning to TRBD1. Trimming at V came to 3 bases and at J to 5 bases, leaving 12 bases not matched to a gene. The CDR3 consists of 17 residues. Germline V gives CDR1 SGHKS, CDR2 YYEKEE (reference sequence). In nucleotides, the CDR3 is TGTGCCAGCAGCTCCTCCTGGGACAGGGGGGCAAGGTATGGCTACACCTTC. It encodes CASSSSWDRGARYGYTF.

The CDR3 DNA follows: TGTGCCAGCAGCTTAGAAGGAGATTCAGGGAGCCTCCTCTCCTACGAGCAGTACTTC. This gives the protein CASSLEGDSGSLLSYEQYF. The chain has TRBV11-2 and TRBJ2-7, with D perhaps matching TRBD1 or TRBD2 (5 bases each). This CDR3 region has 19 residues. The germline gives CDR1 SGHAT, CDR2 FQNNGV. V gave up 0 bases and J gave up 0 bases, with 21 bases separating them. Drawing the rest from reference TRBV11-2 and TRBJ2-7, the complete variable domain is EAGVAQSPRYKIIEKRQSVAFWCNPISGHATLYWYQQILGQGPKLLIQFQNNGVVDDSQLPKDRFSAERLKGVDSTLKIQPAKLEDSAVYLCASSLEGDSGSLLSYEQYFGPGTRLTVT.

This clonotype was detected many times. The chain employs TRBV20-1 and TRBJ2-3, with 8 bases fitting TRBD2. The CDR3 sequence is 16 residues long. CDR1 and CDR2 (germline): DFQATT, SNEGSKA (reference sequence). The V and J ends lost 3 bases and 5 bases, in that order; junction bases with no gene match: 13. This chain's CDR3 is CSASPLESRGGDTQYF. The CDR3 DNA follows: TGCAGTGCTAGCCCACTAGAATCTCGGGGGGGAGATACGCAGTATTTT.

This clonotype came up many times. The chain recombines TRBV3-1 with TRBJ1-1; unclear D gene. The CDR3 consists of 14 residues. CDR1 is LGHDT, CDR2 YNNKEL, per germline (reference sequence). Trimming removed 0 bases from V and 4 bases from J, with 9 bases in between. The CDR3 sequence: CASSQDADITEAFF. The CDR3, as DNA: TGTGCCAGCAGCCAAGATGCAGATATCACTGAAGCTTTCTTT.

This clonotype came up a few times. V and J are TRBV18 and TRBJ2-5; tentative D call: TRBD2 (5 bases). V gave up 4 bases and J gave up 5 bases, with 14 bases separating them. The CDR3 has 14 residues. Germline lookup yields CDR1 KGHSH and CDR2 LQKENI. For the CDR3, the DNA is TGTGCCAGCTCACGGAGCCGGGGTGACGAGACCCAGTACTTC. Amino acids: CASSRSRGDETQYF.

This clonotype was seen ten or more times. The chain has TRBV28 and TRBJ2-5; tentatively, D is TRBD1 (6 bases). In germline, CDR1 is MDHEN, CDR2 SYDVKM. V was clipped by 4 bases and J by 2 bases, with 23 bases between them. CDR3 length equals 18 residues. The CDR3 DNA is TGTGCCAGCAGTTCAGTCCAAGGACAGCAAACGCTTCAAGAGACCCAGTACTTC. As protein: CASSSVQGQQTLQETQYF.

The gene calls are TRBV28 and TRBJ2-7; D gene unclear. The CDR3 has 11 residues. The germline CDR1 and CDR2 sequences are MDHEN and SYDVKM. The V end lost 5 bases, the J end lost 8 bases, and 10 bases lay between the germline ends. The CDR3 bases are TGTGCCAGCAGTGGGGTCCGTAAGCAGTACTTC. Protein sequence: CASSGVRKQYF.

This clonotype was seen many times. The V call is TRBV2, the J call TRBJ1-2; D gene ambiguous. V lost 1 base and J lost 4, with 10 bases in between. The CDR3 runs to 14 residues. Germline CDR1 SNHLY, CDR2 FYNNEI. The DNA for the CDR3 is TGTGCCAGCAGTGAAGTCCCCGGGAGCTATGGCTACACCTTC. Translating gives CASSEVPGSYGYTF. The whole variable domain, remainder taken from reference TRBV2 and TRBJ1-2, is EPEVTQTPSHQVTQMGQEVILRCVPISNHLYFYWYRQILGQKVEFLVSFYNNEISEKSEIFDDQFSVERPDGSNFTLKIRSTKLEDSAMYFCASSEVPGSYGYTFGSGTRLTVV.